This is a list of T cell receptor beta chains from one sample in a study of cytomegalovirus exposure and HLA in healthy donors. Data came from immunoSEQ multiplex PCR; TCRdb stores just in-frame clones and leaves some out. The sample yields under 150,000 clones, about four fifths seen once. Sequenced: PBMCs. These receptors came from a man aged 18 to 29 in good health and CMV-seronegative. Each CDR3 is given with its conserved first and last residue. A D gene is named only where the DNA matches it firmly. For some rows the clone size is stated as once, few or many, or as a class when expanded; others skip it.

v_gene	j_gene	abundance	d_gene	CDR3aa	CDR3nt
TRBV19	TRBJ2-4	NA	TRBD2	CASTILGTSGNIQYF	TGTGCCAGTACCATATTAGGGACTAGCGGAAACATTCAGTACTTC
TRBV5-8	TRBJ2-2	NA	NA	CASSRTVPGELFF	TGTGCCAGCAGCCGGACAGTGCCCGGGGAGCTGTTTTTT
TRBV6-5	TRBJ1-1	NA	TRBD1	CASSYLSGGSTEAFF	TGTGCCAGCAGTTACTTATCAGGGGGAAGCACTGAAGCTTTCTTT
TRBV7-9	TRBJ2-6	NA	TRBD2	CASSHVPASGNSGANVLTF	TGTGCTAGCAGCCACGTTCCGGCTAGCGGGAACTCTGGGGCCAACGTCCTGACTTTC
TRBV7-9	TRBJ2-1	NA	TRBD1	CASSLGLGPGGMNEQFF	TGTGCCAGCAGCTTAGGGCTAGGGCCAGGGGGCATGAATGAGCAGTTCTTC
TRBV21-1	TRBJ1-5	medium-sized	NA	CASSKFRRVDQPQHF	TGTGCCAGCAGCAAATTCCGTCGTGTCGATCAGCCCCAGCATTTT
TRBV12-5	TRBJ2-1	NA	NA	CASGFTGTQEGWEQFF	TGTGCTAGTGGTTTCACCGGGACTCAGGAGGGGTGGGAGCAGTTCTTC
TRBV28	TRBJ2-7	NA	NA	CAIRGLSYEQYF	TGTGCCATTCGTGGGCTCTCCTACGAGCAGTACTTC
TRBV10-3	TRBJ2-1	NA	TRBD1	CAISGRGSLNEQFF	TGTGCCATCAGTGGCAGGGGGTCTCTCAATGAGCAGTTCTTC
TRBV5-1	TRBJ2-7	few	TRBD2	CASSLVAGSYEQYF	TGCGCCAGCAGCTTGGTAGCGGGGTCCTACGAGCAGTACTTC
TRBV30	TRBJ2-5	NA	TRBD1	CAWSRGLEETQYF	TGTGCTTGGAGCAGGGGGCTGGAGGAGACCCAGTACTTC
TRBV15	TRBJ2-2	NA	NA	CATSRDAGELFF	TGTGCCACCAGCAGAGACGCCGGGGAGCTGTTTTTT
TRBV28	TRBJ2-1	few	NA	CASSFVMGGYNEQFF	TGTGCCAGCAGTTTTGTCATGGGGGGCTACAATGAGCAGTTCTTC
TRBV6-1	TRBJ1-2	NA	NA	CASSEPWTGYTF	TGTGCCAGCAGTGAACCTTGGACAGGCTACACCTTC
TRBV19	TRBJ2-2	NA	NA	CASSTFNGELFF	TGTGCCAGTAGTACCTTTAACGGGGAGCTGTTTTTT
TRBV6-5	TRBJ1-5	few	TRBD1	CASSRQGLQPQHF	TGTGCCAGCAGTAGACAGGGTTTACAGCCCCAGCATTTT
TRBV2	TRBJ1-5	few	NA	CASSIDRAGNQPQHF	TGTGCCAGCAGTATAGACAGAGCGGGGAATCAGCCCCAGCATTTT
TRBV4-2	TRBJ2-1	NA	TRBD2	CASSPLPGTSGRNEQFF	TGTGCCAGCAGCCCTCTGCCCGGGACTAGCGGGAGAAATGAGCAGTTCTTC
TRBV6-5	TRBJ2-3	NA	NA	CASSPHLVVDTQYF	TGTGCCAGCAGTCCCCATTTAGTGGTAGATACGCAGTATTTT
TRBV7-6	TRBJ2-1	NA	NA	CASSLADGKGGNEQFF	TGTGCCAGCAGCTTAGCGGACGGGAAGGGAGGTAATGAGCAGTTCTTC
TRBV5-1	TRBJ2-1	few	TRBD2	CASSRAGERYNEQFF	TGCGCCAGCAGCCGAGCGGGAGAGCGCTACAATGAGCAGTTCTTC
TRBV6-6	TRBJ2-1	NA	TRBD2	CASSPTTSGSYNEQFF	TGTGCCAGCAGCCCGACTACTAGCGGCTCCTACAATGAGCAGTTCTTC
TRBV4-3	TRBJ2-3	NA	NA	CASSQDSPAGAGTQYF	TGCGCCAGCAGCCAAGATTCTCCCGCGGGGGCGGGTACGCAGTATTTT
TRBV7-9	TRBJ2-3	NA	NA	CASSLVGTPSTDTQYF	TGTGCCAGCAGCCTGGTCGGGACTCCTAGCACAGATACGCAGTATTTT
TRBV7-9	TRBJ2-7	NA	NA	CASSLQGVDEQYF	TGTGCCAGCAGCCTGCAGGGTGTCGACGAGCAGTACTTC
TRBV7-2	TRBJ2-1	NA	NA	CASSFAGTYNEQFF	TGTGCCAGCAGCTTTGCCGGGACCTACAATGAGCAGTTCTTC
TRBV30	TRBJ1-5	NA	NA	CAWSLRGRQPQHF	TGTGCCTGGAGTTTAAGGGGTCGTCAGCCCCAGCATTTT
TRBV30	TRBJ1-1	NA	NA	CAWSVRARAEAFF	TGTGCCTGGAGTGTGCGGGCAAGAGCTGAAGCTTTCTTT
TRBV2	TRBJ1-5	NA	TRBD1	CASSTPADRGVISNQPQHF	TGTGCCAGCAGTACACCCGCGGACAGGGGGGTAATCAGCAATCAGCCCCAGCATTTT
TRBV6-1	TRBJ1-5	few	NA	CASSERGEPQHF	TGTGCCAGCAGTGAGCGGGGAGAGCCCCAGCATTTT
TRBV6-1	TRBJ2-3	NA	TRBD2	CASSEVAGGGDTQYF	TGTGCCAGCAGTGAAGTAGCGGGAGGAGGAGATACGCAGTATTTT
TRBV5-4	TRBJ2-2	NA	TRBD1	CASSTRQGSTGELFF	TGTGCCAGCAGCACGAGACAGGGATCCACCGGGGAGCTGTTTTTT
TRBV10-3	TRBJ1-2	NA	TRBD1	CAISEAGGIYGYTF	TGTGCCATCAGTGAGGCAGGGGGCATCTATGGCTACACCTTC
TRBV4-2	TRBJ2-7	NA	NA	CASSQDPSSYEQYF	TGTGCCAGCAGCCAAGATCCCTCGTCCTACGAGCAGTACTTC
TRBV9	TRBJ2-2	once	TRBD1	CASSDRPGQGAAGELFF	TGTGCCAGCAGCGACCGACCGGGACAGGGTGCAGCCGGGGAGCTGTTTTTT
TRBV10-3	TRBJ2-1	NA	TRBD2	CAIGGRLAGYNEQFF	TGTGCCATCGGTGGGAGACTAGCGGGCTACAATGAGCAGTTCTTC
TRBV7-2	TRBJ2-2	few	NA	CASERVNTGELFF	TGTGCCAGCGAGCGGGTTAACACCGGGGAGCTGTTTTTT
TRBV19	TRBJ2-1	NA	TRBD2	CASSTLWREILGNEQFF	TGTGCCAGTAGTACCCTATGGCGGGAGATCTTGGGCAATGAGCAGTTCTTC
TRBV29-1	TRBJ2-1	NA	TRBD2	CSVEDLRRGRVFREQFF	TGCAGCGTTGAAGATCTTAGACGCGGGAGGGTTTTTCGTGAGCAGTTCTTC
TRBV18	TRBJ2-5	NA	NA	CASSPEETQYF	TGTGCCAGCTCACCCGAAGAGACCCAGTACTTC
TRBV7-9	TRBJ1-1	NA	NA	CASSLTGYREAFF	TGTGCCAGCAGCTTAACCGGATACAGAGAAGCTTTCTTT
TRBV19	TRBJ2-1	NA	TRBD1	CASETYRGPYNEQFF	TGTGCCAGTGAAACATACAGGGGGCCCTACAATGAGCAGTTCTTC
TRBV19	TRBJ2-2	NA	TRBD2	CASTAPGLVTGELFF	TGTGCCAGTACCGCGCCGGGACTAGTAACCGGGGAGCTGTTTTTT
TRBV25-1	TRBJ1-1	few	NA	CASISPLGLGDTEAFF	TGTGCCAGCATATCCCCGCTGGGGCTAGGGGACACTGAAGCTTTCTTT
TRBV27	TRBJ2-7	NA	TRBD1	CASSLGQELAYEQYF	TGTGCCAGCAGCCTGGGACAGGAGTTAGCCTACGAGCAGTACTTC
TRBV28	TRBJ1-5	NA	NA	CASQSNQPQHF	TGTGCCAGTCAAAGCAATCAGCCCCAGCATTTT